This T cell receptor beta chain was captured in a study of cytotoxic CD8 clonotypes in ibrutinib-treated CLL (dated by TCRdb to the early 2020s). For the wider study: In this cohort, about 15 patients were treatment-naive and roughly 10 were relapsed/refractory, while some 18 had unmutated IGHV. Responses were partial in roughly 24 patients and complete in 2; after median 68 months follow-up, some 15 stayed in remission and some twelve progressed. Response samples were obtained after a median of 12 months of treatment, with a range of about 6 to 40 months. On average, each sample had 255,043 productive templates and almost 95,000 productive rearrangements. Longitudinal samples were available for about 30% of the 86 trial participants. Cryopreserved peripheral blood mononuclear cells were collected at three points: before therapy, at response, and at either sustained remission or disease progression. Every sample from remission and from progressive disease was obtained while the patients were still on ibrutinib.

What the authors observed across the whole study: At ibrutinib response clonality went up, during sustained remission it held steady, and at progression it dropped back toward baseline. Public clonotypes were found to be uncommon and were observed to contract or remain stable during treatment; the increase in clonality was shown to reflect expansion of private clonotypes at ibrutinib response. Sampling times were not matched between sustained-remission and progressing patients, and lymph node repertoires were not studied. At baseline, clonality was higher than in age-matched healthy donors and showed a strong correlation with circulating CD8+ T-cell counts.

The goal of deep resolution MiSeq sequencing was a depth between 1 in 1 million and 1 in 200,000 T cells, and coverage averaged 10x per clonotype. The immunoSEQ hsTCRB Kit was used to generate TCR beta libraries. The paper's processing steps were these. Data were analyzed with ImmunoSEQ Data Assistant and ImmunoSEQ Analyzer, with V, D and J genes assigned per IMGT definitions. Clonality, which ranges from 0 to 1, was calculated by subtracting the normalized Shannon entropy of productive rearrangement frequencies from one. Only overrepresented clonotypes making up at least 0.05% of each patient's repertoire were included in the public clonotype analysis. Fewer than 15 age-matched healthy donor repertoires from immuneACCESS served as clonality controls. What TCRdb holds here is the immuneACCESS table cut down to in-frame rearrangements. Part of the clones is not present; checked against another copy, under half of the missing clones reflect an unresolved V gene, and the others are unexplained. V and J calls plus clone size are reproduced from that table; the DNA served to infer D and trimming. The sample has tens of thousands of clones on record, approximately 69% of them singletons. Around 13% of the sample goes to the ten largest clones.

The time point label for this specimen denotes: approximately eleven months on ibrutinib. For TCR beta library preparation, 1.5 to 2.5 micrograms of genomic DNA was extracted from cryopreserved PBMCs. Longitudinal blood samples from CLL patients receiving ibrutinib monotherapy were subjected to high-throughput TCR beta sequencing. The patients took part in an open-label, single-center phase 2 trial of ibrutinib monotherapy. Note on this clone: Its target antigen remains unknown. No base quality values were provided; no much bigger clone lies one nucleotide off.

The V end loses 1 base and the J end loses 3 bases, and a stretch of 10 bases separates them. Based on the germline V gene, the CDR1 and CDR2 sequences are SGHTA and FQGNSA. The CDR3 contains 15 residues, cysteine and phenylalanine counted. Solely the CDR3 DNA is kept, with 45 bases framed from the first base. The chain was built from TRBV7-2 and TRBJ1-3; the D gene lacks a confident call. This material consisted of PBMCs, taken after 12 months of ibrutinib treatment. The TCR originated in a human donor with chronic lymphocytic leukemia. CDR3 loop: CASSLDSLLGNTIYF. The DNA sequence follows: TGTGCCAGCAGCTTAGACAGTTTGCTTGGAAACACCATATATTTT.